These 6 T cell receptor beta chains were sequenced from one sample in a study of T cell responses to AZD1222 COVID-19 vaccine. Only in-frame clones appear in the TCRdb table, and some are missing; sequencing was by immunoSEQ multiplex PCR. The data show about 110,000 clones, with roughly 92% seen just once and around 2.5% held by the top ten. The specimen comprised peripheral blood, sampled 28 days after the second AZD1222 dose. Receptors originate from an adult who received the AZD1222 COVID-19 vaccine.

As DNA, the CDR3 is TGTGCCAGCTCCGGGACAGGGTCTATTGGGGCGCAGTATTTT. Encoded protein: CASSGTGSIGAQYF. The rearrangement joins TRBV2 to TRBJ2-3; 9 bases match TRBD1. The CDR3 covers 14 residues. Germline assignment: CDR1 SNHLY and CDR2 FYNNEI. The junction had 13 bases not matched to a gene; V was cut back by 8 bases and J by 10 bases.

The chain couples TRBV7-9 to TRBJ2-7; D may correspond to TRBD1 or TRBD2 (6 bases each). Germline CDR1 reads SEHNR; CDR2 reads FQNEAQ (reference sequence). The CDR3 consists of 15 residues. V was pared by 2 bases and J by 5 bases, with 16 bases between. The CDR3 is CASSLLGGPADEQYF. CDR3 DNA: TGTGCCAGCAGCTTACTTGGGGGGCCTGCCGACGAGCAGTACTTC.

This chain uses TRBV27 with TRBJ1-1; 9 bases map to TRBD1. CDR3 length: 17 amino acids. The germline gives CDR1 MNHEY, CDR2 SMNVEV (reference sequence). The J segment lost 3 bases and the V segment lost 5 bases, leaving 13 bases of the junction unmatched. The CDR3 nucleotides are TGTGCCAGCAGTCCGACCGGGACAGGGTACCAGGACACTGAAGCTTTCTTT. Its translation is CASSPTGTGYQDTEAFF.

This clone was observed a single time. The V gene is TRBV25-1, the J gene TRBJ2-1, with D tentatively TRBD2 (5 bases). This CDR3 spans 12 amino acids. CDR1 is MGHDK and CDR2 is SYGVNS in the germline V gene. The V end was cut by 0 bases, the J end by 9 bases, with 6 bases between. The CDR3 nucleotides read TGTGCCAGCAGTGAATACGGGGTTGAGCAGTTCTTC. Translating it yields CASSEYGVEQFF.

The chain uses TRBV11-2 and TRBJ2-5; a possible D gene is TRBD2 (5 bases). The germline gives CDR1 SGHAT, CDR2 FQNNGV. The CDR3 totals 14 residues. Trimming took off 0 bases at V and 3 bases at J, with 8 bases between the two ends. This CDR3 is CASSLEIGKETQYF. In DNA form, the CDR3 reads TGTGCCAGCAGCTTAGAAATCGGGAAAGAGACCCAGTACTTC.

This sequence joins TRBV18 and TRBJ1-5; possible D gene TRBD1, 6 bases. Germline CDR1 is KGHSH and CDR2 is LQKENI. V was trimmed by 3 bases and J by 6 bases, leaving 12 bases between them. The CDR3 spans 14 residues. CDR3 DNA sequence: TGTGCCAGCTCACCGCCAGGGGTAGTTCAGCCCCAGCATTTT. It encodes CASSPPGVVQPQHF.